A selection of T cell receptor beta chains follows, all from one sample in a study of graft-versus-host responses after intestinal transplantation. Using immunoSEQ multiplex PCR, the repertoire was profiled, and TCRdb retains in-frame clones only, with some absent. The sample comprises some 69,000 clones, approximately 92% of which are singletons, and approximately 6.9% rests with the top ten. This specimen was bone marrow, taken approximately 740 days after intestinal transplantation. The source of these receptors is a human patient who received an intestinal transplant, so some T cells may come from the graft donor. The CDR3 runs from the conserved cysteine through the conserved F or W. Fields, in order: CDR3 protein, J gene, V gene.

CASSIDPGQTYGYTF,TRBJ1-2,TRBV19
CASSQHGRINTEAFF,TRBJ1-1,TRBV4-1
CASSRAGGGEETQYF,TRBJ2-5,TRBV5-1
CASSYEDSQNSPLHF,TRBJ1-6,TRBV6-5
CSVVGTEAFF,TRBJ1-1,TRBV29-1
CATSSWDREPYNEQFF,TRBJ2-1,TRBV15
CSAPPSYGYTF,TRBJ1-2,TRBV20-1
CASSYDNRNQPQHF,TRBJ1-5,TRBV5-1
CASSEGAGSTDTQYF,TRBJ2-3,TRBV6-4
CASTGFGLYTQYF,TRBJ2-3,TRBV28
CASSQTVGAREQFF,TRBJ2-1,TRBV4-1
CAISTLAANEQFF,TRBJ2-1,TRBV10-3
CASSYSPGRSYEQYF,TRBJ2-7,TRBV6-5
CASSFAFFRVACYIYEQYF,TRBJ2-7,TRBV12-1
CAISEPKGGSEAFF,TRBJ1-1,TRBV10-3
CSGTSAGGNEQFF,TRBJ2-1,TRBV29-1
CASSADTSTDTQYF,TRBJ2-3,TRBV9
CASSPAPGNHQPQHF,TRBJ1-5,TRBV18
CASLLAGQETQYF,TRBJ2-5,TRBV6-1
CASSEGGGSGRTDTQYF,TRBJ2-3,TRBV5-4
CAARRDNEQFF,TRBJ2-1,TRBV6-6
CASSESGSSSYEQYF,TRBJ2-7,TRBV7-3
CASSSRLEDSYNEQFF,TRBJ2-1,TRBV11-2
CASSYNRESPLHF,TRBJ1-6,TRBV6-5
CASGLVAGTKNEQYF,TRBJ2-7,TRBV12-5
CAGYHRDLNSPLHF,TRBJ1-6,TRBV5-4
CASSVLGSGVFLWEETQYF,TRBJ2-5,TRBV2
CASSRTYEQYF,TRBJ2-7,TRBV28
CSVPGSPWGSYNEQFF,TRBJ2-1,TRBV29-1
CAWSLGYGYGYTF,TRBJ1-2,TRBV30
CASSVDTSGALEQYF,-,TRBV9
CASSPPHGRVGYYYGYTF,TRBJ1-2,TRBV18
CASSLEGRTEAFF,TRBJ1-1,TRBV7-9
CASSLSQAYEQYF,TRBJ2-7,TRBV5-1
CASSVEGNEQFF,TRBJ2-1,TRBV7-9
CASSLWGAGGDTQYF,TRBJ2-3,TRBV7-3
CASSSGQENYGYTF,TRBJ1-2,TRBV6-6
CASSDVGGGLVEVFF,TRBJ1-1,TRBV2
CASSPGLALSSYNEQFF,TRBJ2-1,TRBV5-4
CASSHLFSGGDGQPQHF,TRBJ1-5,TRBV9
CASSSNLGQGGSPLHF,TRBJ1-6,TRBV7-2
CASSARDRGLTDTQYF,TRBJ2-3,TRBV5-1
CATHPIEGYTF,TRBJ1-2,TRBV9
CASSYSRVNTGELFF,TRBJ2-2,TRBV6-6
CASSLAGGQLILAKNIQYF,TRBJ2-4,TRBV7-9
CASSPPQGIYEQYF,TRBJ2-7,TRBV18
CASSFFPGRRGEKLFF,TRBJ1-4,TRBV28
CASSPEGPLTYEQYF,TRBJ2-7,TRBV18
CASSFGTGGEQYF,TRBJ2-7,TRBV5-6
CASSLTGDEQYF,TRBJ2-7,TRBV7-9
CASSLAWLVSDTQYF,TRBJ2-3,TRBV7-2
CASSHQETQYF,TRBJ2-5,TRBV5-4